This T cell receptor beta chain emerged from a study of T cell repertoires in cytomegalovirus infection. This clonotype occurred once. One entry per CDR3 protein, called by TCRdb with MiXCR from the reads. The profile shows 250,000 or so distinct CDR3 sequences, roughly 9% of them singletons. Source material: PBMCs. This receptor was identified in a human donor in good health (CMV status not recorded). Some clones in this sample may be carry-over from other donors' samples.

The CDR3, as DNA: TGTGCCAGTAGTAGGACGTCGGGAGTGGACGAGCAGTACTTC. It specifies CASSRTSGVDEQYF. J is TRBJ2-7 and V is TRBV19; D is possibly TRBD2 (6 bases). The CDR3 loop spans 14 amino acids. CDR1 and CDR2 from the germline V gene are LNHDA and SQIVND (reference sequence). Trimming took 4 bases from V and 5 from J, leaving 15 bases between them.